This T cell receptor (beta chain) was identified in a study of long-term antiretroviral therapy in people with HIV. J was trimmed by 3 bases and V by 7 bases; bases with no gene match: 9. The CDR3 sequence is 14 residues long. Germline lookup yields CDR1 LGHNT and CDR2 FRNRAP. The assay, immunoSEQ v3.0, was run at survey level. Sequencing was performed with immunoSEQ multiplex PCR; in TCRdb, only in-frame clones are kept and a portion is missing. The table has fewer than 25,000 clones, more than 65% seen once. This clone was detected once. The study drew at least one pre-ART and at least two post-ART PBMC samples from every donor.

The clonotype originates from a man aged 25-40 years with HIV. This chain links TRBV12-5 with TRBJ2-7, with 7 bases that match TRBD1. Sequencing was performed on unsorted PBMCs, taken 4.4 years after starting antiretroviral therapy. The CDR3 DNA reads TGTGCTAGTGCCCTCGGGACAGCTTACTACGAGCAGTACTTC. Amino acid sequence: CASALGTAYYEQYF.